These 5 T cell receptor beta chains were all obtained from the same sample, sequenced in a study of blood T cell repertoires in COVID-19. Using immunoSEQ multiplex PCR, the repertoire was profiled, and TCRdb retains in-frame clones only, with some absent. This table holds approximately 150,000 clones, roughly 84% found once. What was sequenced was peripheral blood. These receptors all stem from a man in his 70s with active or convalescent COVID-19.

The count of this clone is one. V usage is TRBV19 and J usage is TRBJ2-2, with 13 bases that match TRBD2. Germline V gives CDR1 LNHDA, CDR2 SQIVND (reference sequence). The length of the CDR3 is 18 residues. Losses at the gene ends were 5 bases for V and 0 bases for J; bases not matched to a gene: 6. The CDR3 DNA sequence: TGTGCCAGTAGTTGGGGACTAGCGGGGATATCGAACACCGGGGAGCTGTTTTTT. This encodes CASSWGLAGISNTGELFF.

The chain employs TRBV19 and TRBJ2-1, with TRBD1 matching over 7 bases. J gave up 5 bases and V 6 bases, and 7 bases lay outside the gene matches. CDR3 length: 14 amino acids. CDR1 is LNHDA, CDR2 SQIVND, per germline (reference sequence). The CDR3 reads CASSRGDSNNEQFF. CDR3 DNA: TGTGCCAGTAGCCGAGGGGACAGCAACAATGAGCAGTTCTTC.

This chain links TRBV7-2 with TRBJ2-7, with 13 bases that match TRBD2. V trimming: 2 bases; J trimming: 4 bases; junction bases outside the gene matches: 5. Germline CDR1 reads SGHTA; CDR2 reads FQGNSA. This CDR3 spans 16 amino acids. The CDR3 here is CASSLSWTSGSYEQYF. The CDR3 DNA reads TGTGCCAGCAGCTTAAGCTGGACTAGCGGGAGTTACGAGCAGTACTTC.

This clone was seen a single time. The V gene is TRBV3-1 (or the pseudogene TRBV3-2), the J gene TRBJ2-5; 8 bases are shared with TRBD1. The CDR3 covers 15 residues. V was pared by 5 bases and J by 5 bases, with 10 bases of the junction left unmatched. Per germline, CDR1 LGHDT and CDR2 YNNKEL (reference sequence). In nucleotides, the CDR3 is TGTGCCAGCAGCTTGACAGGGGAAGGATCCGAGACCCAGTACTTC. Its protein product is CASSLTGEGSETQYF.

The chain combines TRBV18 with TRBJ1-1; D remains unclear. The V gene lost 3 bases and the J gene lost 2 bases, with 16 bases spanning the gap. Germline V CDR1 and CDR2: KGHSH, LQKENI. This CDR3 is built from 16 residues. CDR3 loop: CASSPPGGVDNTEAFF. CDR3 nucleotide sequence: TGTGCCAGCTCACCCCCCGGCGGGGTGGATAACACTGAAGCTTTCTTT.